The present entry profiles one TCR beta chain with its context. Its antigen is currently not known. No base quality values were provided; no much bigger clone lies one nucleotide off. This sample is drawn from a study of blood T cell repertoires in COVID-19 (dated by TCRdb to the early 2020s). A note on the overall study: Collaborator samples came from the United States, Italy and Spain and covered acute and convalescent phases of COVID-19. The material from the prospective study consisted of cDNA or gDNA derived from T cells, B-cell-depleted T cells, or PBMCs. Deeply sampled blood TCRbeta repertoires from subjects exposed to, actively infected with, or recovered from COVID-19 were included in the dataset. A freely available public database, intended as a resource for researchers studying the immune response to SARS-CoV-2, is where the repertoires were released. Samples were obtained from the ongoing ImmuneRACE study (first 160 participants) and from 1,254 subjects provided by 6 global collaborators. A de-identified subject ID, COVID-19 status, age in years and sex were almost always included in the sample metadata. Where available, HLA class I and class II types were taken from metadata supplied by the sample provider and were not determined by assay-based typing.

Points the paper makes about the study in general: The amount of clinical and demographic metadata varied by source and participant and was provided uncurated.

TCRbeta CDR3 regions were amplified from genomic DNA using the immunoSEQ Assay, a bias-controlled multiplex PCR. Regarding the original processing steps: Nucleated cell counts per sample were estimated from amplification of reference gene primers within the assay. To quantify the absolute abundance of each unique TCRbeta CDR3 rearrangement, sequence reads were collapsed and filtered. For each sample, productive Simpson clonality was calculated as the square root of Simpson's diversity index over productive rearrangements. Entries here come from immuneACCESS through TCRdb and include only in-frame sequences with V and J called. Some clones fail to appear in such tables; in the studies checked, an unresolved V gene covers under half of the shortfall, and the cause of the remainder is unknown. V and J calls and clone size are as listed in that table; D and trimming were resolved from the DNA. This sample has 250,000 to 350,000 clones in its table, and 70% to 90% of those were observed once. The ten largest clones represent roughly 4% of the sample.

In the germline V gene (reference sequence), CDR1 corresponds to LNHNV and CDR2 to YYDKDF. Trimming costs V 0 bases and J 5 bases, and their ends lie 14 bases apart. The CDR3, cysteine through phenylalanine, is 16 amino acids long. The only DNA kept is the CDR3, 48 bases in frame from the first base. Participants in the prospective study were aged roughly 18 to 100 years, lived in some 24 United States geographic areas, and enrolled through a virtual design. To assign participants to cohorts, the prospective study relied on clinical history that participants themselves reported in a screening survey and a study questionnaire. For ImmuneRACE Cohort 3, a participant was defined as recovered based on two consecutive negative NP/OP PCR tests, clearance by a healthcare professional, or resolution of symptoms. Each participant in the prospective study had whole blood, serum and a nasopharyngeal or oropharyngeal swab collected by mobile phlebotomists. Participants in the prospective study had the option to provide additional blood draws and questionnaires over a 2-month period. Blood samples from the prospective study were shipped frozen or at room temperature prior to DNA extraction.

The chain is made from TRBV15 and TRBJ1-5, with no reliable assignment of the D segment. The sequence derives from a woman aged 25-40 years who had recovered from COVID-19. Sequencing was carried out using PBMCs or T cells enriched from blood (not recorded which). For the CDR3, the sequence is CATSRDGSQRDQPQHF. The bases read TGTGCCACCAGCAGAGATGGTTCTCAACGGGATCAGCCCCAGCATTTT.